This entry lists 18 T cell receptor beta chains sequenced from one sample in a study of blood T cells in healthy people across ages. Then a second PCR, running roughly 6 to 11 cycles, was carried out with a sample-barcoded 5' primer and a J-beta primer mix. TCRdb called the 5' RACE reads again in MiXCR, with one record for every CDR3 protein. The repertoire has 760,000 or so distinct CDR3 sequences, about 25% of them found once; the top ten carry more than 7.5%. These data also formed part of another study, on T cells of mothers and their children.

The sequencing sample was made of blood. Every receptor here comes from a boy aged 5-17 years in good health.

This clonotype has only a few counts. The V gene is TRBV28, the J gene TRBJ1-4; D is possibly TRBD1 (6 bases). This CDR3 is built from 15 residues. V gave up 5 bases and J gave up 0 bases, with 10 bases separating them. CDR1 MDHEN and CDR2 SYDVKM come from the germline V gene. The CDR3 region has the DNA TGTGCCAGCAGTGTACGGACAGCAACTAATGAAAAACTGTTTTTT. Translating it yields CASSVRTATNEKLFF.

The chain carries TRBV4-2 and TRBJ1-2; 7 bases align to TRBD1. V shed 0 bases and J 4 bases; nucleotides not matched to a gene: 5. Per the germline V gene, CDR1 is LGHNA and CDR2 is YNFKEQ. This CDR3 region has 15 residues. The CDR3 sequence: CASSQESDRLYGYTF. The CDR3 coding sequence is TGTGCCAGCAGCCAAGAATCGGACAGGCTCTATGGCTACACCTTC.

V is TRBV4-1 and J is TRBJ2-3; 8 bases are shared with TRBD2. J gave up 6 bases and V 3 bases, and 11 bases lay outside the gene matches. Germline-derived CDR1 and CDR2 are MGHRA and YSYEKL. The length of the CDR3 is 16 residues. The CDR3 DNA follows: TGCGCCAGCAGCCAGGAGTGGAGCGGGAGTCCGGATACGCAGTATTTT. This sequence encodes CASSQEWSGSPDTQYF.

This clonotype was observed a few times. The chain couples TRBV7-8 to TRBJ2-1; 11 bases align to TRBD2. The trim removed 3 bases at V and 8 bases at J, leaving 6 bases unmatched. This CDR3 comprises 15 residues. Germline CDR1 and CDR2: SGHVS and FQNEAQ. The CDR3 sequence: CASSLPLAGGYEQFF. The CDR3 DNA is TGTGCCAGCAGCTTGCCGCTAGCGGGGGGATATGAGCAGTTCTTC.

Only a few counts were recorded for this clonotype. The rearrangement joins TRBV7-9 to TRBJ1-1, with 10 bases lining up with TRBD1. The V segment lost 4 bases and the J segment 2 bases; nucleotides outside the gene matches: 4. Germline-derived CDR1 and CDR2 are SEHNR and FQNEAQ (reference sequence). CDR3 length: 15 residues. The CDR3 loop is CASSSGQGGNTEAFF. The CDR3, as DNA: TGTGCCAGCAGCTCAGGACAGGGGGGTAACACTGAAGCTTTCTTT.

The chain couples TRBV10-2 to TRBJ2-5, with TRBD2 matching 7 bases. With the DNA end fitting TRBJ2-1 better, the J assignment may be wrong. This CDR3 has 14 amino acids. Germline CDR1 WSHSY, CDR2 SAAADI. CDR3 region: CASSDWASGNEQFF. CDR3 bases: TGCGCCAGCAGTGATTGGGCTAGCGGCAATGAGCAGTTCTTC.

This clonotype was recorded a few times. The CDR3: CASSLSDTEAFF. The CDR3 DNA is TGCGCCAGCAGCTTGTCGGACACTGAAGCTTTCTTT. The chain couples TRBV5-1 to TRBJ1-1; D remains unclear. CDR1 is SGHRS, CDR2 YFSETQ, per germline. The V and J ends lost 1 base and 3 bases respectively, with 4 bases between them. The CDR3 has 12 residues.

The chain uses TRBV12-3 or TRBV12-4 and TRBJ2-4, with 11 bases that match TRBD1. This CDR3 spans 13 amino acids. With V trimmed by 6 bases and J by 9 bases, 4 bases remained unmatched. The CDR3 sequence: CASSIGTGGIQYF. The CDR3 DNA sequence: TGTGCCAGCAGCATTGGGACAGGGGGCATTCAGTACTTC.

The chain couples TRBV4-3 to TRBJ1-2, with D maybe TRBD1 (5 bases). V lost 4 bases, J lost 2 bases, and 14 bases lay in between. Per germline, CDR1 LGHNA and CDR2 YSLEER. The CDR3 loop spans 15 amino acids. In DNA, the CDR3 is TGCGCCAGCAGCCCGGCGGGGGGAAACAACTATGGCTACACCTTC. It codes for CASSPAGGNNYGYTF.

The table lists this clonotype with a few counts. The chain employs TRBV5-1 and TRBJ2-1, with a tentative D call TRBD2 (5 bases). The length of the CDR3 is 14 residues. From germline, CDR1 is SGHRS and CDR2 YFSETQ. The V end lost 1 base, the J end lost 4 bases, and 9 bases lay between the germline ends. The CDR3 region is CASSLSLEYNEQFF. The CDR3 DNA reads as TGCGCCAGCAGCTTGTCACTAGAATACAATGAGCAGTTCTTC.

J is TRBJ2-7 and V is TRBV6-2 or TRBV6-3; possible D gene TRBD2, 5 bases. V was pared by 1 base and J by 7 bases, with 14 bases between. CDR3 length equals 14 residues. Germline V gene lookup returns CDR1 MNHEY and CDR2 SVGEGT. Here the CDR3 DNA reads TGTGCCAGCAGTTACTTAGACCGGGGAATGGAGCAGTACTTC. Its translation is CASSYLDRGMEQYF.

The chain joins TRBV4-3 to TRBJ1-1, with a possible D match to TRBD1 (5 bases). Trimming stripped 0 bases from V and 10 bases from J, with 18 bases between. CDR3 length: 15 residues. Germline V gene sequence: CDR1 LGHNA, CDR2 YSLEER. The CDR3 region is CASSQDRVGAAVAFF. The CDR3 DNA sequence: TGCGCCAGCAGCCAAGACAGGGTCGGGGCTGCGGTAGCTTTCTTT.

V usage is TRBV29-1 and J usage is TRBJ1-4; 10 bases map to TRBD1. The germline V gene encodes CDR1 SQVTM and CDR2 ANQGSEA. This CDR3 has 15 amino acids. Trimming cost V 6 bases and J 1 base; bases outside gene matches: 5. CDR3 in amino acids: CSVRGDRGTNEKLFF. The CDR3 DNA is TGCAGCGTACGCGGGGACAGGGGAACTAATGAAAAACTGTTTTTT.

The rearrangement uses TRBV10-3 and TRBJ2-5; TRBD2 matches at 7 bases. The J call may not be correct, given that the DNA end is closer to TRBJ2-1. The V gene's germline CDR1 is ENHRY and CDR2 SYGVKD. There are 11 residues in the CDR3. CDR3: CAIGAGDEQFF. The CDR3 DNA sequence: TGTGCCATCGGGGCGGGGGATGAGCAGTTCTTC.

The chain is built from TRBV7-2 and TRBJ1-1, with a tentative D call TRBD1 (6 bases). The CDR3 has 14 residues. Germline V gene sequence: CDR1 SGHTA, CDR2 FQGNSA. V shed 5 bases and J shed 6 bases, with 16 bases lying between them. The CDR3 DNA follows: TGTGCCAGCAGCCCGAGGGGGGGGTACCCTGAAGCTTTCTTT. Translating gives CASSPRGGYPEAFF.

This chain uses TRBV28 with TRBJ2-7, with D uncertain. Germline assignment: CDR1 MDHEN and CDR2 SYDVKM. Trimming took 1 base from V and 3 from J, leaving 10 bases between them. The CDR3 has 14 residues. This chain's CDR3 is CASSLYGGVYEQYF. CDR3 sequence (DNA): TGTGCCAGCAGTTTATATGGCGGAGTCTACGAGCAGTACTTC. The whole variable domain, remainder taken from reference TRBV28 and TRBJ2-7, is DVKVTQSSRYLVKRTGEKVFLECVQDMDHENMFWYRQDPGLGLRLIYFSYDVKMKEKGDIPEGYSVSREKKERFSLILESASTNQTSMYLCASSLYGGVYEQYFGPGTRLTVT.

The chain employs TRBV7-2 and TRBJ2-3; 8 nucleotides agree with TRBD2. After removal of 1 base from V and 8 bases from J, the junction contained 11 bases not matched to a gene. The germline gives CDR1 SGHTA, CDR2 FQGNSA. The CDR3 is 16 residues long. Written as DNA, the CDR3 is TGTGCCAGCAGCTTAGGGGCTAGCGGGTCTGGTGGTACGCAGTATTTT. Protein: CASSLGASGSGGTQYF.

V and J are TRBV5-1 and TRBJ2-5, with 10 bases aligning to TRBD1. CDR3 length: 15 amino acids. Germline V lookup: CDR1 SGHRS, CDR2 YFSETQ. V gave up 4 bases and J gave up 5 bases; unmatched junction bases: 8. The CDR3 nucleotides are TGCGCCAGCAGCCCACGACAGGGGGCGACGGAGACCCAGTACTTC. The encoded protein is CASSPRQGATETQYF.